Presented here are 21 T cell receptor beta chains from one specimen sequenced in a study of control samples from healthy donors and cancer patients. This table comes from immunoSEQ multiplex PCR, and its TCRdb copy is limited to in-frame clones, with some not included. The repertoire consists of approximately 170,000 clones, with approximately 90% occurring once and the leading ten covering about 1.4%. The source material was blood. These receptors all come from a man younger than 40 in good health.

The rearrangement joins TRBV19 to TRBJ2-7; tentative D call: TRBD1 (5 bases). The ends were cut back, 5 bases at V and 5 bases at J, with 13 bases in the middle. CDR3 length equals 13 residues. Germline CDR1 LNHDA, CDR2 SQIVND (reference sequence). The CDR3 DNA follows: TGTGCCAGTAGTCCCCTCGGCAGGGACGAGCAGTACTTC. Translated: CASSPLGRDEQYF.

The chain recombines TRBV10-3 with TRBJ1-4; D remains ambiguous. Germline V gives CDR1 ENHRY, CDR2 SYGVKD. V lost 10 bases, J lost 7 bases, and 13 bases lay in between. CDR3 length: 12 amino acids. CDR3 coding DNA: TGTGCCACCGGACCCTCCGGTGAAAAACTGTTTTTT. Protein: CATGPSGEKLFF.

This chain joins TRBV5-1 and TRBJ1-2; 7 bases agree with TRBD1. The CDR3 extends over 15 amino acids. V lost 2 bases, J lost 4 bases, and 8 bases stayed unmatched. The germline CDR1 and CDR2 sequences are SGHRS and YFSETQ. The CDR3 sequence is CASSFIGQARYGYTF. CDR3 nucleotide sequence: TGCGCCAGCAGCTTTATCGGACAGGCGCGCTATGGCTACACCTTC.

This CDR3 reads CASSLGLGLADHNEQFF. Written as DNA, the CDR3 is TGTGCCAGCAGCTTAGGGCTCGGACTAGCGGACCACAATGAGCAGTTCTTC. The chain employs TRBV7-9 and TRBJ2-1, with 10 bases matching TRBD2. Trimming at V came to 1 base and at J to 5 bases, leaving 8 bases not matched to a gene. Germline V gene data show CDR1 as SEHNR and CDR2 as FQNEAQ (reference sequence). CDR3 length equals 17 residues.

The chain couples TRBV3-1 (or the pseudogene TRBV3-2) to TRBJ2-1; D unresolved. V was shortened by 3 bases and J by 10 bases, with 13 bases between the two germline ends. The CDR3 has 13 residues. Looked up from germline, CDR1 is LGHDT and CDR2 is YNNKEL (reference sequence). The CDR3 region is CASSHGPPVEQFF. For the CDR3, the DNA is TGTGCCAGCAGCCATGGCCCCCCCGTCGAGCAGTTCTTC.

The V call is TRBV7-8, the J call TRBJ2-2; D is undetermined. Trimming took off 9 bases at V and 5 bases at J, with 10 bases between the two ends. The V gene's germline CDR1 is SGHVS and CDR2 FQNEAQ. The CDR3 has 12 amino acids. The CDR3 is CASPELTGELFF. The CDR3, as DNA: TGTGCCAGTCCGGAGTTGACCGGGGAGCTGTTTTTT.

The V and J genes are TRBV5-8 and TRBJ1-1, with D unresolved. The CDR3 loop spans 13 amino acids. The germline V and J ends were trimmed by 5 bases and 0 bases, with 8 bases remaining between them. The germline V gene has CDR1 SGHTS and CDR2 YDEGEE. The CDR3 nucleotides are TGTGCCAGCAGGAGAACAGTGAACACTGAAGCTTTCTTT. It codes for CASRRTVNTEAFF.

The chain has TRBV27 and TRBJ1-2; 8 bases fit TRBD1. CDR3 length: 15 amino acids. With V trimmed by 4 bases and J by 2 bases, 6 bases remained unmatched. Per germline, CDR1 MNHEY and CDR2 SMNVEV (reference sequence). CDR3 nucleotide sequence: TGTGCCAGCAGTTCCCCCCGGACAGGGAACTATGGCTACACCTTC. This encodes CASSSPRTGNYGYTF.

This clone was detected once. The chain carries TRBV6-7 and TRBJ1-1; D is ambiguous. TRBV6-7 is filed as an ORF, its function uncertain. This CDR3 has 14 residues. Trimming removed 0 bases at V and 6 bases at J, with 11 bases between. Here the CDR3 reads CASSYSTTIPEAFF. Written as DNA, the CDR3 is TGTGCCAGCAGTTACTCGACCACTATTCCTGAAGCTTTCTTT.

The chain uses TRBV27 and TRBJ2-2; 7 bases map to TRBD1. Germline assignment: CDR1 MNHEY and CDR2 SMNVEV (reference sequence). V lost 7 bases and J lost 3; bases outside the gene matches: 5. The CDR3 spans 14 residues. CDR3 region: CASTLQGYTGELFF. The CDR3 DNA is TGTGCCAGCACCTTACAGGGGTACACCGGGGAGCTGTTTTTT.

The chain combines TRBV7-9 with TRBJ1-4; a possible D gene is TRBD1 (6 bases). V lost 0 bases and J 7 bases, leaving 15 bases between the germline ends. Germline V lookup: CDR1 SEHNR, CDR2 FQNEAQ (reference sequence). This CDR3 spans 16 amino acids. CDR3 sequence reads: CASSLAKGGLGEKLFF. Written as DNA, the CDR3 is TGTGCCAGCAGCTTAGCGAAGGGGGGGCTCGGTGAAAAACTGTTTTTT.

The chain recombines TRBV5-1 with TRBJ1-1; TRBD1 matches 8 bases. The ends lost 4 bases at V and 2 bases at J; junction bases unmatched: 10. CDR3 length equals 16 residues. Germline loops: CDR1 SGHRS, CDR2 YFSETQ. The CDR3 DNA is TGCGCCAGCAGCCTGGCTGGACAGGGACGTAACACTGAAGCTTTCTTT. This encodes CASSLAGQGRNTEAFF. Variable domain in full (rest from reference TRBV5-1 and TRBJ1-1): KAGVTQTPRYLIKTRGQQVTLSCSPISGHRSVSWYQQTPGQGLQFLFEYFSETQRNKGNFPGRFSGRQFSNSRSEMNVSTLELGDSALYLCASSLAGQGRNTEAFFGQGTRLTVV.

The rearrangement joins TRBV18 to TRBJ1-3; D unclear. CDR1 and CDR2 (germline): KGHSH, LQKENI. V was shortened by 4 bases and J by 0 bases, with 13 bases between the two germline ends. CDR3 length: 16 residues. The CDR3 sequence: CASSHSTVSSGNTIYF. The CDR3 DNA follows: TGTGCCAGCTCACACTCGACGGTCAGCTCTGGAAACACCATATATTTT. The entire variable domain, with the rest obtained from reference TRBV18 and TRBJ1-3, is as follows: NAGVMQNPRHLVRRRGQEARLRCSPMKGHSHVYWYRQLPEEGLKFMVYLQKENIIDESGMPKERFSAEFPKEGPSILRIQQVVRGDSAAYFCASSHSTVSSGNTIYFGEGSWLTVV.

This chain links TRBV7-8 with TRBJ2-7; 7 bases agree with TRBD2. Losses at the gene ends were 6 bases for V and 1 base for J; bases not matched to a gene: 12. Germline assignment: CDR1 SGHVS and CDR2 FQNEAQ. The CDR3 is 16 residues long. This CDR3 reads CASSSRGLAVSYEQYF. The CDR3 region has the DNA TGTGCCAGCAGTTCCCGTGGGCTAGCGGTTTCCTACGAGCAGTACTTC.

The DNA for the CDR3 is TGTGCCAGCTCTATCAACGGGGGGACTTACAATGAGCAGTTCTTC. It is translated as CASSINGGTYNEQFF. V gene TRBV18 combines with J gene TRBJ2-1; the match to TRBD2 covers 7 bases. CDR3 length equals 15 residues. With V trimmed by 6 bases and J by 4 bases, 9 bases remained unmatched. Germline CDR1 KGHSH, CDR2 LQKENI.

The V call is TRBV2, the J call TRBJ1-3; D is ambiguous. Between the trimmed V and J ends, which lost 4 bases and 1 base, there was a span of 14 bases. This CDR3 has 16 residues. Germline values: CDR1 SNHLY, CDR2 FYNNEI. CDR3: CASSVRLNKSGNTIYF. The CDR3 DNA follows: TGTGCCAGCAGTGTTCGGCTGAATAAATCTGGAAACACCATATATTTT.

V and J are TRBV30 and TRBJ1-2; D not certain. Between the trimmed V and J ends, which lost 4 bases and 8 bases, there was a span of 14 bases. Germline CDR1 GTSNPN, CDR2 SVGIG (reference sequence). CDR3 length equals 12 residues. The CDR3 here is CAWNRVDVGYTF. The DNA for the CDR3 is TGTGCCTGGAACCGCGTCGATGTAGGCTACACCTTC.

J is TRBJ2-1 and V is TRBV4-2; no firm D call. Trimming pared 3 bases from V and 0 bases from J, leaving 9 bases between. The CDR3 is made up of 15 amino acids. Germline V lookup: CDR1 LGHNA, CDR2 YNFKEQ. The CDR3 DNA is TGTGCCAGCAGCCAGACGGCTAGCTCCTACAATGAGCAGTTCTTC. This encodes CASSQTASSYNEQFF.

The chain employs TRBV12-5 and TRBJ1-2; TRBD1 agrees at 9 bases. The CDR3 has 14 amino acids. CDR1 is LGHNT, CDR2 FRNRAP, per germline. Trimming at V came to 6 bases and at J to 6 bases, leaving 8 bases not matched to a gene. The CDR3 loop is CASGAAGQGNGYTF. The CDR3 coding sequence is TGTGCTAGTGGCGCTGCCGGACAGGGGAATGGCTACACCTTC.

CDR3 nucleotide sequence: TGTGCCAGCAGCTTACACGACAGGGATGGCTACACCTTC. Translation: CASSLHDRDGYTF. The genes are TRBV7-9 and TRBJ1-2; 7 positions agree with TRBD1. J gave up 6 bases and V 2 bases, and 3 bases lay outside the gene matches. CDR1 and CDR2 from the germline V gene are SEHNR and FQNEAQ (reference sequence). This CDR3 region has 13 residues. Looking up the rest from reference TRBV7-9 and TRBJ1-2 gives the full variable domain: DTGVSQNPRHKITKRGQNVTFRCDPISEHNRLYWYRQTLGQGPEFLTYFQNEAQLEKSRLLSDRFSAERPKGSFSTLEIQRTEQGDSAMYLCASSLHDRDGYTFGSGTRLTVV.

Of note for this clone: The same CDR3 arises from other DNA sequences in this sample as well. J is TRBJ2-1 and V is TRBV9, with TRBD1 matching 8 bases. Germline trimming cut 2 bases from V and 2 bases from J; bases unmatched to any gene: 3. This CDR3 is built from 15 residues. Germline V gives CDR1 SGDLS, CDR2 YYNGEE. CDR3 protein: CASSVQGAPYNEQFF. The DNA of the CDR3 is TGTGCCAGCAGCGTTCAGGGGGCCCCCTACAATGAGCAGTTCTTC.